This TCR beta chain came from a study of T cells expressing NK-cell markers. Reanalyzing the 5' RACE reads, TCRdb keeps one entry per CDR3 protein, without DNA. Seen in this sample are some 140,000 distinct CDR3 sequences; the ten most common clones hold 37%. Germline CDR1 is LNHNV and CDR2 is YYDKDF (reference sequence). The CDR3 is 14 amino acids. The TCR originated in a woman aged 50 to 60 in good health. Sequenced sample: blood T cells: a sorted CD56 or NKG2C T cell subset, CD4+ or CD8+ T cells, or bulk PBMC T cells (not recorded which). The chain carries TRBV15 and TRBJ2-3; TCRdb designates TRBD2, a call that cannot be tested without DNA. The CDR3 here is CATSPGGATDTQYF.